This TCR beta chain derives from a study of blood T cell repertoires in COVID-19. Background on the study: Spain, Italy and the United States supplied samples that represented acute and convalescent COVID-19. The analysed material was cDNA or gDNA that came from T cells, B-cell-depleted T cells, or PBMCs.

Authors' processing steps: Amplified reference gene primers provided the basis for estimating nucleated cell counts. Profiling relied on immunoSEQ multiplex PCR, and the TCRdb table lists in-frame clones only, not all of them. D and trimming come from the DNA, and the V and J calls and clone size come from that table. The table includes approximately 200,000 clones, around 83% detected once. Germline V lookup: CDR1 SGHTA, CDR2 FQGNSA. V shed 3 bases, J shed 3 bases, and the junction held 7 bases outside the gene matches. The CDR3 extends over 15 amino acids. The chain combines TRBV7-2 with TRBJ2-7, with TRBD2 identical over 8 bases. The clonotype was recovered from a woman in her fifties or sixties with acute or convalescent COVID-19. The sequenced sample was peripheral blood. CDR3 DNA sequence: TGTGCCAGCAGCTTTAGCGGGATAATTCTCTACGAGCAGTACTTC. Encoded protein: CASSFSGIILYEQYF.